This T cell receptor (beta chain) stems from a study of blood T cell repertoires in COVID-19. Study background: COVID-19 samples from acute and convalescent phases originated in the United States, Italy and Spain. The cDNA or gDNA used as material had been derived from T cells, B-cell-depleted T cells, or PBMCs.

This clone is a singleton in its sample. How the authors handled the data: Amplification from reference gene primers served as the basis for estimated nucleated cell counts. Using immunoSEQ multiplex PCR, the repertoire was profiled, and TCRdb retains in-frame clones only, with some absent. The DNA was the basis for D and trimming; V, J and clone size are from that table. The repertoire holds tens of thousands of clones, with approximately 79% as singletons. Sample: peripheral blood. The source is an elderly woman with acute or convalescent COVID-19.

The CDR3 DNA is TGTGCCACCAGTGATCAAGTACGGACACCGACCTACGAGCAGTACTTC. Translation: CATSDQVRTPTYEQYF. The chain has TRBV24-1 and TRBJ2-7, with a weak D call TRBD1 (5 bases). Germline lookup yields CDR1 KGHDR and CDR2 SFDVKD. The CDR3 loop spans 16 amino acids. Trimming removed 3 bases at V and 2 bases at J, with 16 bases between.